The 2 T cell receptor beta chains below were found in one sample sequenced in a study of post-analysis software for immune sequencing data (dated by TCRdb to about 2015). Receptor amplification or capture employed PCR. The instrument given in TCRdb is Illumina HiSeq 2500. To reduce PCR and sequencing biases, unique molecular identifiers were built into the TCR beta cDNA libraries. TCRdb passed the public sequencing reads through fastp at Q25 and MiXCR, retaining productive beta sequences. Each entry merges the rows of one CDR3 protein and shows their most common DNA and genes. The sample table shows hundreds of thousands of distinct CDR3 sequences, and roughly 30% are seen once. The top ten hold around 0.55% of the sample. Broad study findings and their caveats: Four to six TRBV segments, including TRBV5-6, TRBV5-1 and TRBV20-1, were significantly more frequent in patients than controls.

These TCRs' antigens remain unknown. The source material was blood. These receptors were collected from a girl between 5 and 17 years old with multiple sclerosis.

There are a few counts of this clonotype. The rearrangement uses TRBV20-1 and TRBJ2-1; 14 bases are shared with TRBD2. The V segment lost 6 bases and the J segment 3 bases; nucleotides outside the gene matches: 16. The CDR3 has 19 residues. Germline lookup yields CDR1 DFQATT and CDR2 SNEGSKA (reference sequence). CDR3: CSAGSIIPGLAGVYNEQFF. The DNA for the CDR3 is TGCAGTGCCGGATCAATCATCCCGGGACTAGCGGGGGTCTACAATGAGCAGTTCTTC.

In this sample, this clonotype turned up many times. The J gene is TRBJ2-7, the V gene TRBV6-2 or TRBV6-3; a weak D match, TRBD2 (6 bases). This CDR3 region has 13 residues. V lost 8 bases, J lost 3 bases, and 14 bases lay in between. Germline lookup yields CDR1 MNHEY and CDR2 SVGEGT. This CDR3 is CASGPGLNYEQYF. DNA of the CDR3: TGTGCCAGCGGGCCGGGACTTAACTACGAGCAGTACTTC.